Here is one T cell receptor beta chain with its context. As yet, its antigen is unknown. Some clones are missing from TCRdb's copy, which holds only in-frame ones; the method was immunoSEQ multiplex PCR. This table holds approximately 500,000 clones, about 95% found once. The V gene's germline CDR1 is MNHEY and CDR2 SMNVEV (reference sequence). This CDR3 has 13 amino acids. Trimming left V 8 bases short and J 6 bases short, with 13 bases between. These data belong to a study of shared clonotypes between healthy human individuals. Study observations and caveats: The sharing of 5% to 6.5% of naive CD4 clonotypes was seen across a handful of donors.

The receptor comes from a woman aged 25 to 39 in good health. The chain couples TRBV27 to TRBJ1-4; no firm D call. The sequencing sample was made of naive CD4+ T cells sorted from blood. The subset: CD45RA+ positively selected. The CDR3 bases are TGTGCCAGCCAGTCGGCGGGAGATGAAAAACTGTTTTTT. Translating gives CASQSAGDEKLFF.